This TCR beta chain was identified during a study of neurological immune-mediated disorders. Whole-study results and caveats: No expanded-clone CDR3 amino acid sequence recurred across subjects, suggesting private TCR-beta repertoires. HTLV-1-associated myelopathy showed the most TCR clonal expansion; multiple sclerosis the least, below healthy controls.

This clonotype was found many times. What it recognizes is unknown. Synthesis of cDNA was performed by 5'RACE using 10-nucleotide random UMIs. TCRdb itself ran the 5' RACE reads through MiXCR, one entry per CDR3 protein. The table has approximately 100,000 distinct CDR3 sequences, 10% to 12% seen once. Time point meaning: longitudinal time-point 3. The study built unsorted libraries from 2 million PBMCs kept at -80 C. Sample: PBMCs. The TCR sequence derives from a female donor with HTLV-1-associated myelopathy (HAM/TSP).

CDR3 nucleotide sequence: TGCGCCAGCCGTCTGGCAGGGATGACAGATACGCAGTATTTT. As protein: CASRLAGMTDTQYF. The chain has TRBV5-1 and TRBJ2-3; D is possibly TRBD1 (5 bases). Trimming took off 7 bases at V and 3 bases at J, with 15 bases between the two ends. The length of the CDR3 is 14 residues. Germline loops: CDR1 SGHRS, CDR2 YFSETQ. The entire variable domain, with the rest obtained from reference TRBV5-1 and TRBJ2-3, is as follows: KAGVTQTPRYLIKTRGQQVTLSCSPISGHRSVSWYQQTPGQGLQFLFEYFSETQRNKGNFPGRFSGRQFSNSRSEMNVSTLELGDSALYLCASRLAGMTDTQYFGPGTRLTVL.